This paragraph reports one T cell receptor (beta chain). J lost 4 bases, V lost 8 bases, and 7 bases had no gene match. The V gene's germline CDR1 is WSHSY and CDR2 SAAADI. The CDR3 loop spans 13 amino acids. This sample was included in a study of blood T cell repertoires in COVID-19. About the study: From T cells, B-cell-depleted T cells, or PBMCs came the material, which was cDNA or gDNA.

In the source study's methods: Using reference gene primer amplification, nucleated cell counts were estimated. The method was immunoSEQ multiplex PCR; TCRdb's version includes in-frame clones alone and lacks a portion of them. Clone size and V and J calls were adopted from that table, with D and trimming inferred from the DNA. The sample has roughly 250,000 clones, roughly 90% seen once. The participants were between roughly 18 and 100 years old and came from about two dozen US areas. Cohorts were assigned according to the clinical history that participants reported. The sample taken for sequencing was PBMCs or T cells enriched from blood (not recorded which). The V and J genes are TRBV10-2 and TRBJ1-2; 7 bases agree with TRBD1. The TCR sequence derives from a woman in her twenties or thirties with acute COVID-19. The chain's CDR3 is CASARDSSYGYTF. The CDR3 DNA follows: TGCGCCAGCGCCCGGGACAGCTCCTATGGCTACACCTTC.